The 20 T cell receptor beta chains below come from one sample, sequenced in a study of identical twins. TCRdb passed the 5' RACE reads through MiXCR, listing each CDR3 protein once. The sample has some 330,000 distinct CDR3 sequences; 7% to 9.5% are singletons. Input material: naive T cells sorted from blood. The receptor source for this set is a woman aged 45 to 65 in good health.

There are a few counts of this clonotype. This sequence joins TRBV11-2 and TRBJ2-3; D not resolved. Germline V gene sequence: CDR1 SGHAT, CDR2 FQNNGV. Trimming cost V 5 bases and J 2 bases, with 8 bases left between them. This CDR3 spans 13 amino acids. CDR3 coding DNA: TGTGCCAGCAGCCCACGGACCACAGATACGCAGTATTTT. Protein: CASSPRTTDTQYF.

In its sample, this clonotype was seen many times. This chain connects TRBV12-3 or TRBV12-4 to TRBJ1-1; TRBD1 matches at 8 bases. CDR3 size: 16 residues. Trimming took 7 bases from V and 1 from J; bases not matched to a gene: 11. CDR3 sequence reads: CASTLWGGTGNTEAFF. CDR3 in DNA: TGTGCCAGCACCCTATGGGGAGGGACAGGGAACACTGAAGCTTTCTTT.

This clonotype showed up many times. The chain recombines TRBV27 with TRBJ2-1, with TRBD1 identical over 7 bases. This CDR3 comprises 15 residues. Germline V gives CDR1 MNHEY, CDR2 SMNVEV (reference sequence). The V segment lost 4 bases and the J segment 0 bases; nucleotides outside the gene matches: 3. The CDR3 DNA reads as TGTGCCAGCAGTTCGGACAGGAGCTCCTACAATGAGCAGTTCTTC. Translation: CASSSDRSSYNEQFF.

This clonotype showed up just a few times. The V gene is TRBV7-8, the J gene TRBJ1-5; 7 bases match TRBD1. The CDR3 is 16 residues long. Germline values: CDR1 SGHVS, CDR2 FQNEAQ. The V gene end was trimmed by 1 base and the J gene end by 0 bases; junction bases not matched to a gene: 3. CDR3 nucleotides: TGTGCCAGCAGCTTAGGGGGACAGTTTAGCAATCAGCCCCAGCATTTT. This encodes CASSLGGQFSNQPQHF.

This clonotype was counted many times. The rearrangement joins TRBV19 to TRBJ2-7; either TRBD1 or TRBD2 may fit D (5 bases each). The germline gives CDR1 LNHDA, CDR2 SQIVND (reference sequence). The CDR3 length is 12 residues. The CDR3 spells CVRPRGIYEQYV. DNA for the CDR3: TGTGTGCGTCCCCGGGGCATTTACGAGCAGTACGTC.

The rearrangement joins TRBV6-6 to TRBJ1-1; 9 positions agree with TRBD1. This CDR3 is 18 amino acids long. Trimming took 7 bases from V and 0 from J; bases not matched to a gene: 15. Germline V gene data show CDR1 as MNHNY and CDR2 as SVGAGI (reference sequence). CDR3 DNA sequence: TGTGCCAGCACCGTCGACAGGGGGAGATGGGGTATGAACACTGAAGCTTTCTTT. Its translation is CASTVDRGRWGMNTEAFF.

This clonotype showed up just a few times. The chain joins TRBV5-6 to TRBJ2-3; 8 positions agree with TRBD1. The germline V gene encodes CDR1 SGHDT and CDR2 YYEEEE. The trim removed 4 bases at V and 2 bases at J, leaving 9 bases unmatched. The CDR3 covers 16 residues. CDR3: CASSVHRGVSTDTQYF. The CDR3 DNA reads TGTGCCAGCAGCGTGCACAGGGGGGTTTCCACAGATACGCAGTATTTT. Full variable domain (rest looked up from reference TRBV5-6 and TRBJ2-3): DAGVTQSPTHLIKTRGQQVTLRCSPKSGHDTVSWYQQALGQGPQFIFQYYEEEERQRGNFPDRFSGHQFPNYSSELNVNALLLGDSALYLCASSVHRGVSTDTQYFGPGTRLTVL.

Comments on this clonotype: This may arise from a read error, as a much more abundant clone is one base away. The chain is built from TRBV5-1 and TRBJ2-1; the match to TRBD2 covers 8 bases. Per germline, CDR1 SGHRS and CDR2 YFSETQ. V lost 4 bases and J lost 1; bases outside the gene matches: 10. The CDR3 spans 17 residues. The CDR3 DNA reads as TGCGCCAGCAGCGTGGGATTGGGACTAGGATCCTACAATGAGCAGTTCTTC. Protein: CASSVGLGLGSYNEQFF.

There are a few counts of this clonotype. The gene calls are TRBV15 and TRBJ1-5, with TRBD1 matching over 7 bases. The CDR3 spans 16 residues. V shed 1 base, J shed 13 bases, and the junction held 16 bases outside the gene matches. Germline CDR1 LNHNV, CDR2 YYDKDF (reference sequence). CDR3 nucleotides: TGTGCCACCAGCAGAGGAACAGGGCAGGGGGGTGGGTATCAGCATTTT. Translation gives CATSRGTGQGGGYQHF.

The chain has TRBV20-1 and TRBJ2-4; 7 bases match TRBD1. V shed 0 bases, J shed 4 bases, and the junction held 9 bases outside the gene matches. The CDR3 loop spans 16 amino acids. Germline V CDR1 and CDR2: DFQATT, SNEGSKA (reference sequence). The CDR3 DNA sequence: TGCAGTGCTAGAGATGCTGGACAGGTGATTAAAAACATTCAGTACTTC. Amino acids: CSARDAGQVIKNIQYF.

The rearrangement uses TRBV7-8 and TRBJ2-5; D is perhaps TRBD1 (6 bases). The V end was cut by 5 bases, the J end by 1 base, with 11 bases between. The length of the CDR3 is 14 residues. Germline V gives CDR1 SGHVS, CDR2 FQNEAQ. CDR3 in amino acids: CASSATGIQETQYF. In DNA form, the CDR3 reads TGTGCCAGCAGCGCAACAGGGATCCAAGAGACCCAGTACTTC.

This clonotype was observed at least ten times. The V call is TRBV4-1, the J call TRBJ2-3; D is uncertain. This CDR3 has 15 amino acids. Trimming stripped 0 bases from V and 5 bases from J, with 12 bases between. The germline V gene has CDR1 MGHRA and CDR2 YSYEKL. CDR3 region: CASSQDLGSLDTQYF. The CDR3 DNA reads TGCGCCAGCAGCCAAGATCTAGGCTCCCTAGATACGCAGTATTTT.

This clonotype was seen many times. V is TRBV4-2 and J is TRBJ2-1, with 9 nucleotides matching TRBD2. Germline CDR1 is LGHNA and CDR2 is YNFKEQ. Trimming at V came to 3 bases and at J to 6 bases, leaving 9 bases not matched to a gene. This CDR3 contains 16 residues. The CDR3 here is CASSHQAGGLLNEQFF. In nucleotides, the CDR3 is TGTGCCAGCAGCCATCAAGCGGGAGGCCTTCTCAATGAGCAGTTCTTC.

For the CDR3, the DNA is TGTGCCAGCACCTGGGGAGGAGGTTACGAGCAGTACTTC. Amino acid sequence: CASTWGGGYEQYF. J is TRBJ2-7 and V is TRBV28; a possible D gene is TRBD2 (6 bases). The V gene's germline CDR1 is MDHEN and CDR2 SYDVKM. Trimming pared 7 bases from V and 4 bases from J, leaving 14 bases between. The CDR3 covers 13 residues.

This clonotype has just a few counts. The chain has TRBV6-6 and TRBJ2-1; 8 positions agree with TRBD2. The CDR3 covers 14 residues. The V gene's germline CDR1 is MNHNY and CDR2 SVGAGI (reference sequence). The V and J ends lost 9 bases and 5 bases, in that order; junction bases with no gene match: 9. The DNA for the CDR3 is TGTGCCAGTAAAGCGGGGGCTGCAGACAATGAGCAGTTCTTC. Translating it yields CASKAGAADNEQFF.

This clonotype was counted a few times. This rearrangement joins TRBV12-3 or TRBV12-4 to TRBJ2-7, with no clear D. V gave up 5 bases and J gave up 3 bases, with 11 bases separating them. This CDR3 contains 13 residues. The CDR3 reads CASSPDWDYEQYF. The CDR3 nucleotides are TGTGCCAGCAGTCCTGATTGGGACTACGAGCAGTACTTC.

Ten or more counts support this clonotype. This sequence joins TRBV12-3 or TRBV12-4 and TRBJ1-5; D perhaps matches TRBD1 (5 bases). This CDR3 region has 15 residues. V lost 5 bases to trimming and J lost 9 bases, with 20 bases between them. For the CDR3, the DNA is TGTGCCAGCAGTCCGAGGTGGACACTCCTGGGGCCCCAGCATTTT. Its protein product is CASSPRWTLLGPQHF.

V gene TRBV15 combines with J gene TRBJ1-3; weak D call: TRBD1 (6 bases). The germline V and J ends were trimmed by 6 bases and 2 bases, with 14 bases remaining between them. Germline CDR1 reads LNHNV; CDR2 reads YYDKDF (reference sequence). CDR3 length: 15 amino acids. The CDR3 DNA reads TGTGCCACCAGTTTATCGGGGGCAACTGGAAACACCATATATTTT. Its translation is CATSLSGATGNTIYF.

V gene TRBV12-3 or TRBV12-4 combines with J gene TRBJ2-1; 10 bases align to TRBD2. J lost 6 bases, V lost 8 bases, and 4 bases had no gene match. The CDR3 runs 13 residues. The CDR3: CASLAGAPNEQFF. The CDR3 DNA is TGTGCCAGCCTAGCGGGAGCCCCCAATGAGCAGTTCTTC.

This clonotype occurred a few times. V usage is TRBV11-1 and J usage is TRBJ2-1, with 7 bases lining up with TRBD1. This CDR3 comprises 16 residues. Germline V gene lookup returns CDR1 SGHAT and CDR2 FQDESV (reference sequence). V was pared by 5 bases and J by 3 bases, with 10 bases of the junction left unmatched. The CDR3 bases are TGTGCCAGCAGCCCCCAGACAGGGAAGAGCTACAATGAGCAGTTCTTC. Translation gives CASSPQTGKSYNEQFF.